The clone carrying this T cell receptor (beta chain) appeared many times. The antigen is unknown. This specimen comes from a study of T-cell memory formation after mild COVID-19. Study-wide results and caveats: Whereas later expanders leaned CD4+, clones contracting day 15 to 85 showed a balanced CD4/CD8 makeup.

V lost 1 base, J lost 4 bases, and 11 bases lay in between. Germline CDR1 SGHTA, CDR2 FQGNSA. The CDR3 consists of 15 residues. TCRdb recomputed calls from the 5' RACE reads with MiXCR, one row per CDR3 protein. The data show 300,000 or so distinct CDR3 sequences, 15% seen once. The clonotype comes from a man between 18 and 35 years old who had mild COVID-19 (a few samples of this study predate the infection). Cell type and time point are not known. The chain is built from TRBV7-2 and TRBJ1-5; D is possibly TRBD1 (5 bases). The sequenced sample was PBMCs or a T cell subset sorted from them (not recorded which). CDR3 sequence: CASSLGGRENQPQHF. DNA for the CDR3: TGTGCCAGCAGCTTAGGTGGCAGGGAAAATCAGCCCCAGCATTTT. The whole variable domain, filled in from reference TRBV7-2 and TRBJ1-5, reads GAGVSQSPSNKVTEKGKDVELRCDPISGHTALYWYRQSLGQGLEFLIYFQGNSAPDKSGLPSDRFSAERTGGSVSTLTIQRTQQEDSAVYLCASSLGGRENQPQHFGDGTRLSIL.